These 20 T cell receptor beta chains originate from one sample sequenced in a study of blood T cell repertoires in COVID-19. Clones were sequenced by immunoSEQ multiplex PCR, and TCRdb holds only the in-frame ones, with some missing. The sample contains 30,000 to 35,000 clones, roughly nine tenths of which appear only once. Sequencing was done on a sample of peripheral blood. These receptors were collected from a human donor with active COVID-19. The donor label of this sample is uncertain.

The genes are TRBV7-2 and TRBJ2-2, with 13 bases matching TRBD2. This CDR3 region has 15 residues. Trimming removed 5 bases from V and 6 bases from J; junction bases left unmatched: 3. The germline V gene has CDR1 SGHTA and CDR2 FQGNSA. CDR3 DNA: TGTGCCAGCAGCCGGACTAGCGGGAGTTCCGGGGAGCTGTTTTTT. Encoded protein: CASSRTSGSSGELFF.

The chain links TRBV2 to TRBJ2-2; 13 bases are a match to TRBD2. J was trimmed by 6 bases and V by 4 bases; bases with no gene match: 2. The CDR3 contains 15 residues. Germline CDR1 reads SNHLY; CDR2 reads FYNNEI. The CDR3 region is CASSVGTSGAGELFF. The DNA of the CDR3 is TGTGCCAGCAGTGTGGGGACTAGCGGGGCCGGGGAGCTGTTTTTT.

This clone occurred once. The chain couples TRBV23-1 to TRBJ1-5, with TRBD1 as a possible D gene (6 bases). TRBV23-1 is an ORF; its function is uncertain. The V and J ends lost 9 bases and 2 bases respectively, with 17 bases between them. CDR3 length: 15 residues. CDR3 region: CASGRTKGGNQPQHF. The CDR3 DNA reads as TGCGCCAGTGGACGGACCAAGGGGGGCAATCAGCCCCAGCATTTT.

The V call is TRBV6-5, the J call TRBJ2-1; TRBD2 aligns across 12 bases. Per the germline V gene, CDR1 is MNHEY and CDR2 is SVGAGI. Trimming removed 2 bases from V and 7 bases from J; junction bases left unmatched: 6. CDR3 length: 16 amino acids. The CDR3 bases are TGTGCCAGCAGTTACGGGGGACTAGCGGGTCTTAATGAGCAGTTCTTC. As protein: CASSYGGLAGLNEQFF.

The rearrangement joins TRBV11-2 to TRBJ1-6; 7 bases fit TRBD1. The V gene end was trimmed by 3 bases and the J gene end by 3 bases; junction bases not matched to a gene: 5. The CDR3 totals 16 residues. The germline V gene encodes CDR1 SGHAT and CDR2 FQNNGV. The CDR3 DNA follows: TGTGCCAGCAGCTTGGTACAGGGGAACTATAATTCACCCCTCCACTTT. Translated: CASSLVQGNYNSPLHF. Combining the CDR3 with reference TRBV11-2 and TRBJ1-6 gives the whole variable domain EAGVAQSPRYKIIEKRQSVAFWCNPISGHATLYWYQQILGQGPKLLIQFQNNGVVDDSQLPKDRFSAERLKGVDSTLKIQPAKLEDSAVYLCASSLVQGNYNSPLHFGNGTRLTVT.

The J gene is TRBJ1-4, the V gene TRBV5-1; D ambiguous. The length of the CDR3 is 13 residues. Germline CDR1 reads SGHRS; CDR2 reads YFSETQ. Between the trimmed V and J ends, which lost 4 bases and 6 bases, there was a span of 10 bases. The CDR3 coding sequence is TGCGCCAGCAGCGTGGATTCATATGAAAAACTGTTTTTT. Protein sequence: CASSVDSYEKLFF.

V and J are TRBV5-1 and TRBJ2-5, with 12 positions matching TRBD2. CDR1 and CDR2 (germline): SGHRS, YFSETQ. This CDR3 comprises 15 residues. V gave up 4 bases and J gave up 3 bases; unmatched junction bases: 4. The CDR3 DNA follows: TGCGCCAGCAGCCCGACTAGCGGGGGAGAAGAGACCCAGTACTTC. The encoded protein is CASSPTSGGEETQYF.

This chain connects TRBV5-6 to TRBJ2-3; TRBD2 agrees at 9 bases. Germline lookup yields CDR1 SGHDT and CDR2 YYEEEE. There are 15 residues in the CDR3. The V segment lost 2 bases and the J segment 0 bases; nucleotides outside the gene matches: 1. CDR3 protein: CASSFAGGSTDTQYF. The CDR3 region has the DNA TGTGCCAGCAGCTTCGCGGGAGGGAGCACAGATACGCAGTATTTT.

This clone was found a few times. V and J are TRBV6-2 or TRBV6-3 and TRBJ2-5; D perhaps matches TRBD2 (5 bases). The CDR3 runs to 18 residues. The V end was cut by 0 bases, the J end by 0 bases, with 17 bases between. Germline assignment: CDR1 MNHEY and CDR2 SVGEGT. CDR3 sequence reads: CASSYSLKEGGYQETQYF. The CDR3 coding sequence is TGTGCCAGCAGTTACTCGTTAAAAGAGGGTGGATACCAAGAGACCCAGTACTTC.

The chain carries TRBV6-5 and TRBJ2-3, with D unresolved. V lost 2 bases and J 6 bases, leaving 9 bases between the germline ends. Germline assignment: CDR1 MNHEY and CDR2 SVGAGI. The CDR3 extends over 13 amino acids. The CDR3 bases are TGTGCCAGCAGTTACACGGAGAGGGATACGCAGTATTTT. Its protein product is CASSYTERDTQYF.

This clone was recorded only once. The CDR3 DNA is TGTGCCAGCAGTTACTCAGTCGTCCGAGAAAACACCTTC. Encoded protein: CASSYSVVRENTF. The chain is built from TRBV6-2 or TRBV6-3 and TRBJ1-2; no definite D call. Trimming removed 0 bases from V and 12 bases from J, with 14 bases in between. Germline lookup yields CDR1 MNHEY and CDR2 SVGEGT. The CDR3 consists of 13 residues.

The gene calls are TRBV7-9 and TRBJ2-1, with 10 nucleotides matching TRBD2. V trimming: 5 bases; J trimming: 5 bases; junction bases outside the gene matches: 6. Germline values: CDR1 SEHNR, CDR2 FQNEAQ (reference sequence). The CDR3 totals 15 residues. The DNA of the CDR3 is TGTGCCAGCAGCCTCGGTGGACTAGCGGACAATGAGCAGTTCTTC. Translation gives CASSLGGLADNEQFF.

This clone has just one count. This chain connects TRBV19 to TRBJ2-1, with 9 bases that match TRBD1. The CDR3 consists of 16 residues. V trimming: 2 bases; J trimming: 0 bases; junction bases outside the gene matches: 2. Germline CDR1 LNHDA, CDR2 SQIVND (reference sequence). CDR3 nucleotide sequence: TGTGCCAGTAGTATATGGGGACAGGGCTCCTACAATGAGCAGTTCTTC. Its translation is CASSIWGQGSYNEQFF. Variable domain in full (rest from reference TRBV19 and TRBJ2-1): DGGITQSPKYLFRKEGQNVTLSCEQNLNHDAMYWYRQDPGQGLRLIYYSQIVNDFQKGDIAEGYSVSREKKESFPLTVTSAQKNPTAFYLCASSIWGQGSYNEQFFGPGTRLTVL.

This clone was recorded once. CDR3 residues: CATSDTRGDSNQPQHF. The CDR3 DNA reads TGTGCCACCAGTGATACCAGGGGGGATAGCAATCAGCCCCAGCATTTT. The chain employs TRBV24-1 and TRBJ1-5, with 7 bases fitting TRBD1. CDR3 size: 16 residues. Germline CDR1 reads KGHDR; CDR2 reads SFDVKD. V lost 3 bases, J lost 0 bases, and 4 bases stayed unmatched.

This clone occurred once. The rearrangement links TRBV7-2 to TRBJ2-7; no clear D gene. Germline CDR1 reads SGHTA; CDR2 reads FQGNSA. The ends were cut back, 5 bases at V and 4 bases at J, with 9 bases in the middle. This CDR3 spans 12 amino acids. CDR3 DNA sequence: TGTGCCAGCAGCCCTCAACGGTACGAGCAGTACTTC. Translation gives CASSPQRYEQYF. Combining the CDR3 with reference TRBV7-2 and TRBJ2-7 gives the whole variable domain GAGVSQSPSNKVTEKGKDVELRCDPISGHTALYWYRQSLGQGLEFLIYFQGNSAPDKSGLPSDRFSAERTGGSVSTLTIQRTQQEDSAVYLCASSPQRYEQYFGPGTRLTVT.

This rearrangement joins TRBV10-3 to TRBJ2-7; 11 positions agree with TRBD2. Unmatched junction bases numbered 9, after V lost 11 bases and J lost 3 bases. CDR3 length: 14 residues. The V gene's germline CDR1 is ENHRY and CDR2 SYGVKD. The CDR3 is CAAETGTSGYEQYF. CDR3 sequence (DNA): TGTGCCGCAGAAACCGGGACTAGCGGCTACGAGCAGTACTTC.

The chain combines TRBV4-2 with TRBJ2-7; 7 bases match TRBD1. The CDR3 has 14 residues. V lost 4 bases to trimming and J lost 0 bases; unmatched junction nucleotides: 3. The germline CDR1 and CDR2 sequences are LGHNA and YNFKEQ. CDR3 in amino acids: CASSPDRSSYEQYF. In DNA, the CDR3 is TGTGCCAGCAGCCCGGACAGGAGCTCCTACGAGCAGTACTTC.

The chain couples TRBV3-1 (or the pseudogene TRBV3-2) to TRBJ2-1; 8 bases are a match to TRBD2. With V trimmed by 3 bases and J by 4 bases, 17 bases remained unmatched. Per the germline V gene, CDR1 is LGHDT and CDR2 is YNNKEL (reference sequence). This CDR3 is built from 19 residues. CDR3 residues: CASSHQESSGSPRYNEQFF. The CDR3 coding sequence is TGTGCCAGCAGCCATCAGGAATCCAGCGGGAGTCCCAGGTACAATGAGCAGTTCTTC.

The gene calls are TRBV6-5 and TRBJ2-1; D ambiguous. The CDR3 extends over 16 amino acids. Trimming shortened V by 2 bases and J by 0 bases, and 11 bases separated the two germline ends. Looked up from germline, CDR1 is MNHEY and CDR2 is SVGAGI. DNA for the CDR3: TGTGCCAGCAGTTACGTACAGTTGAGCTCCTACAATGAGCAGTTCTTC. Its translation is CASSYVQLSSYNEQFF.

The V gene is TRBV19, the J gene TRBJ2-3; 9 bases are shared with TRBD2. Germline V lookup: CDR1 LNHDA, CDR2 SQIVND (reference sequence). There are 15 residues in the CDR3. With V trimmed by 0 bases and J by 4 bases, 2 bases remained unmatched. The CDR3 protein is CASSIDSGGADTQYF. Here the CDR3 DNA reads TGTGCCAGTAGTATAGATAGCGGGGGTGCAGATACGCAGTATTTT. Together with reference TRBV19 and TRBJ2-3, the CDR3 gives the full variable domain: DGGITQSPKYLFRKEGQNVTLSCEQNLNHDAMYWYRQDPGQGLRLIYYSQIVNDFQKGDIAEGYSVSREKKESFPLTVTSAQKNPTAFYLCASSIDSGGADTQYFGPGTRLTVL.